What follows are 32 T cell receptor beta chains derived from one specimen sequenced in a study of T cell clones after liver transplantation. Sequencing used immunoSEQ multiplex PCR; TCRdb keeps in-frame clones, though not all of them. The top ten clones hold around 9.1% of a sample with 50,000 to 60,000 clones, roughly 70% of them seen once. The sample here was CD4+ T cells from blood, taken at the 22-month timepoint. The receptors originated from a human patient who received a liver transplant. Some T cells could come from the graft donor.

The V call is TRBV5-1, the J call TRBJ2-2; a weak D match, TRBD2 (6 bases). V was cut by 4 bases and J by 2 bases, with 12 bases left in between. The germline CDR1 and CDR2 sequences are SGHRS and YFSETQ. The CDR3 has 15 residues. The CDR3 is CASSLFGGNTGELFF. CDR3 DNA: TGCGCCAGCAGCCTCTTCGGGGGAAACACCGGGGAGCTGTTTTTT. The full variable domain, completed using reference TRBV5-1 and TRBJ2-2, is KAGVTQTPRYLIKTRGQQVTLSCSPISGHRSVSWYQQTPGQGLQFLFEYFSETQRNKGNFPGRFSGRQFSNSRSEMNVSTLELGDSALYLCASSLFGGNTGELFFGEGSRLTVL.

The rearrangement uses TRBV5-1 and TRBJ2-3; perhaps D is TRBD1 or TRBD2 (5 bases each). The CDR3 has 14 amino acids. Germline V CDR1 and CDR2: SGHRS, YFSETQ. Trimming took off 0 bases at V and 2 bases at J, with 7 bases between the two ends. This CDR3 is CASSLGDLTDTQYF. DNA for the CDR3: TGCGCCAGCAGCTTGGGGGACCTCACAGATACGCAGTATTTT.

The chain employs TRBV5-1 and TRBJ2-1, with TRBD1 matching 8 bases. CDR1 and CDR2 (germline): SGHRS, YFSETQ. V lost 4 bases to trimming and J lost 8 bases; unmatched junction nucleotides: 14. CDR3 length: 16 amino acids. DNA of the CDR3: TGCGCCAGCAGCGCTGGCTCAGCAGGGGGCACCGATGAGCAGTTCTTC. The encoded protein is CASSAGSAGGTDEQFF.

The rearrangement links TRBV5-1 to TRBJ2-2; TRBD2 matches at 8 bases. Trimming at V came to 6 bases and at J to 4 bases, leaving 5 bases not matched to a gene. The germline V gene encodes CDR1 SGHRS and CDR2 YFSETQ. The CDR3 runs to 14 residues. CDR3 in DNA: TGCGCCAGCACCCCCCGGGGGGGCACCGGGGAGCTGTTTTTT. Translated, it gives CASTPRGGTGELFF.

V is TRBV6-1 and J is TRBJ1-5; 9 bases are shared with TRBD1. The CDR3 totals 14 residues. From germline, CDR1 is MNHNS and CDR2 SASEGT. After removal of 6 bases from V and 4 bases from J, the junction contained 4 bases not matched to a gene. For the CDR3, the DNA is TGTGCCAGCAGCGGGACAGGGTCGAATCAGCCCCAGCATTTT. Translated: CASSGTGSNQPQHF.

CDR3 coding DNA: TGTGCCAGCACCCAGGTTGAGGGGGAAAAACTGTTTTTT. It specifies CASTQVEGEKLFF. The chain combines TRBV28 with TRBJ1-4; a possible D gene is TRBD1 (5 bases). V was cut by 7 bases and J by 8 bases, with 14 bases left in between. The CDR3 is 13 amino acids. The V gene's germline CDR1 is MDHEN and CDR2 SYDVKM. Together with reference TRBV28 and TRBJ1-4, the CDR3 gives the full variable domain: DVKVTQSSRYLVKRTGEKVFLECVQDMDHENMFWYRQDPGLGLRLIYFSYDVKMKEKGDIPEGYSVSREKKERFSLILESASTNQTSMYLCASTQVEGEKLFFGSGTQLSVL.

Only a few counts were recorded for this clone. This chain joins TRBV19 and TRBJ1-2; D perhaps matches TRBD1 (6 bases). This CDR3 spans 13 amino acids. Germline loops: CDR1 LNHDA, CDR2 SQIVND (reference sequence). Trimming stripped 6 bases from V and 2 bases from J, with 10 bases between. DNA for the CDR3: TGTGCCAGTAGCACAGGGTTCAACTATGGCTACACCTTC. Protein: CASSTGFNYGYTF.

The rearrangement links TRBV6-6 to TRBJ1-2; a weak D match, TRBD1 (5 bases). The germline CDR1 and CDR2 sequences are MNHNY and SVGAGI (reference sequence). This CDR3 has 13 amino acids. The germline V and J ends were trimmed by 6 bases and 3 bases, with 11 bases remaining between them. CDR3 protein: CASRFRGDYGYTF. For the CDR3, the DNA is TGTGCCAGCAGGTTCCGGGGCGACTATGGCTACACCTTC.

Details on this clone: The same CDR3 also results from other DNA sequences found in this sample. The chain recombines TRBV30 with TRBJ2-7; D possibly corresponds to TRBD2 (7 bases). The CDR3 length is 12 residues. Trimming pared 3 bases from V and 4 bases from J, leaving 10 bases between. Germline CDR1 is GTSNPN and CDR2 is SVGIG (reference sequence). CDR3 residues: CAWRGGAYEQYF. The CDR3 DNA is TGTGCCTGGAGGGGGGGGGCTTACGAGCAGTACTTC.

J is TRBJ1-2 and V is TRBV5-5; D remains unclear. The V gene's germline CDR1 is SGHKS and CDR2 YYEKEE (reference sequence). The CDR3 extends over 13 amino acids. Trimming cost V 0 bases and J 2 bases, with 5 bases left between them. The CDR3 DNA follows: TGTGCCAGCAGCTTGGACAGCAACTATGGCTACACCTTC. Protein product: CASSLDSNYGYTF.

The CDR3 region is CASSTGPRLWNIQYF. The CDR3 nucleotides are TGTGCCAGCAGTACCGGGCCCAGGCTATGGAACATTCAGTACTTC. V gene TRBV14 combines with J gene TRBJ2-4; the D is unclear. Germline CDR1 SGHDN, CDR2 FVKESK. This CDR3 has 15 amino acids. Trimming took off 6 bases at V and 7 bases at J, with 19 bases between the two ends.

This clone was counted once. V is TRBV7-7 and J is TRBJ2-2; 8 nucleotides match TRBD1. Germline loops: CDR1 SSHAT, CDR2 FNYEAQ (reference sequence). After removal of 5 bases from V and 0 bases from J, the junction contained 2 bases not matched to a gene. CDR3 size: 15 residues. Here the CDR3 reads CASSPDRANTGELFF. For the CDR3, the DNA is TGTGCCAGCAGCCCGGACAGGGCGAACACCGGGGAGCTGTTTTTT. The whole variable domain, remainder taken from reference TRBV7-7 and TRBJ2-2, is GAGVSQSPRYKVTKRGQDVTLRCDPISSHATLYWYQQALGQGPEFLTYFNYEAQPDKSGLPSDRFSAERPEGSISTLTIQRTEQRDSAMYRCASSPDRANTGELFFGEGSRLTVL.

The chain uses TRBV9 and TRBJ2-1; 7 nucleotides agree with TRBD1. J was trimmed by 6 bases and V by 3 bases; bases with no gene match: 0. The CDR3 sequence is 12 residues long. Germline V CDR1 and CDR2: SGDLS, YYNGEE. DNA of the CDR3: TGTGCCAGCAGCGGACAGGGCAATGAGCAGTTCTTC. It specifies CASSGQGNEQFF.

The V gene is TRBV28, the J gene TRBJ2-3; D gene unclear. V shed 0 bases and J shed 2 bases, with 6 bases lying between them. CDR3 length: 14 amino acids. Per germline, CDR1 MDHEN and CDR2 SYDVKM. The CDR3 loop reads CASSLWTNTDTQYF. CDR3 sequence (DNA): TGTGCCAGCAGTTTATGGACCAACACAGATACGCAGTATTTT.

This rearrangement joins TRBV14 to TRBJ1-2, with 7 bases that match TRBD1. Germline lookup yields CDR1 SGHDN and CDR2 FVKESK. The length of the CDR3 is 19 residues. After removal of 3 bases from V and 2 bases from J, the junction contained 18 bases not matched to a gene. CDR3 nucleotide sequence: TGTGCCAGCAGCCACACCCTGGGGAGGGGGCGTGGGGCCAACTATGGCTACACCTTC. It translates to CASSHTLGRGRGANYGYTF.

V usage is TRBV30 and J usage is TRBJ2-5; a weak D match, TRBD1 (5 bases). Looked up from germline, CDR1 is GTSNPN and CDR2 is SVGIG (reference sequence). The CDR3 runs to 12 residues. The V gene lost 2 bases and the J gene lost 4 bases, with 8 bases spanning the gap. CDR3 sequence (DNA): TGTGCCTGGAGTCAGGGATCAGAGACCCAGTACTTC. This encodes CAWSQGSETQYF.

The chain is built from TRBV5-6 and TRBJ2-3, with D perhaps matching TRBD1 or TRBD2 (5 bases each). Germline V gene sequence: CDR1 SGHDT, CDR2 YYEEEE. V lost 4 bases and J lost 5, with 20 bases in between. The CDR3 covers 16 residues. This CDR3 is CASSPGRQIFQDTQYF. In nucleotides, the CDR3 is TGTGCCAGCAGCCCGGGGAGACAGATCTTTCAAGATACGCAGTATTTT.

This clone was seen a few times. The chain carries TRBV6-5 and TRBJ1-2; 7 nucleotides match TRBD1. Germline V CDR1 and CDR2: MNHEY, SVGAGI. The CDR3 loop spans 15 amino acids. V was clipped by 0 bases and J by 3 bases; unmatched bases: 4. CDR3 bases: TGTGCCAGCAGTTACTCGGAGGGGGCTGACTATGGCTACACCTTC. This translates into CASSYSEGADYGYTF.

The chain joins TRBV7-2 to TRBJ2-5, with 9 bases lining up with TRBD2. The CDR3 length is 13 residues. The germline V gene has CDR1 SGHTA and CDR2 FQGNSA. V was pared by 5 bases and J by 4 bases, with 2 bases of the junction left unmatched. DNA of the CDR3: TGTGCCAGCAGCACACTAGCGGGAGAGACCCAGTACTTC. Its translation: CASSTLAGETQYF.

The chain links TRBV18 to TRBJ1-1, with a weak D call TRBD1 (5 bases). The V gene's germline CDR1 is KGHSH and CDR2 LQKENI. The CDR3 loop spans 14 amino acids. Trimming took off 2 bases at V and 3 bases at J, with 10 bases between the two ends. Here the CDR3 reads CASSPGGGHTEAFF. The CDR3 nucleotides are TGTGCCAGCTCACCAGGGGGAGGGCACACTGAAGCTTTCTTT. Full variable domain (rest looked up from reference TRBV18 and TRBJ1-1): NAGVMQNPRHLVRRRGQEARLRCSPMKGHSHVYWYRQLPEEGLKFMVYLQKENIIDESGMPKERFSAEFPKEGPSILRIQQVVRGDSAAYFCASSPGGGHTEAFFGQGTRLTVV.

This chain links TRBV2 with TRBJ2-5; TRBD1 is a possible D gene (8 bases). V was pared by 6 bases and J by 5 bases, with 16 bases between. The germline V gene encodes CDR1 SNHLY and CDR2 FYNNEI. The CDR3 has 14 residues. The CDR3 region has the DNA TGTGCCAGCAGGAAAGAACAGGGGGGGGAGACCCAGTACTTC. Translation: CASRKEQGGETQYF.

Only a few counts were recorded for this clone. The chain carries TRBV27 and TRBJ2-7; 7 bases agree with TRBD1. The V and J ends lost 6 bases and 3 bases, in that order; junction bases with no gene match: 8. Germline V CDR1 and CDR2: MNHEY, SMNVEV (reference sequence). The CDR3 is 14 residues long. CDR3 sequence: CASSFRQGVYEQYF. CDR3 sequence (DNA): TGTGCCAGCAGCTTCCGACAGGGAGTCTACGAGCAGTACTTC.

The chain employs TRBV28 and TRBJ2-7; TRBD1 aligns across 7 bases. The CDR3 runs 15 residues. V lost 5 bases and J lost 3; bases outside the gene matches: 10. The germline CDR1 and CDR2 sequences are MDHEN and SYDVKM. The CDR3 sequence: CASSDTLGGGYEQYF. DNA for the CDR3: TGTGCCAGCAGTGATACCCTAGGGGGCGGCTACGAGCAGTACTTC.

The table lists this clone with many counts. V and J are TRBV28 and TRBJ1-2; tentative D call: TRBD1 (5 bases). Germline V lookup: CDR1 MDHEN, CDR2 SYDVKM. V was cut by 4 bases and J by 5 bases, with 17 bases left in between. CDR3 length: 15 residues. The CDR3 nucleotides are TGTGCCAGCAGTTCGCCGGGGGGAGAGGGGTATGGCTACACCTTC. This sequence encodes CASSSPGGEGYGYTF.

This rearrangement joins TRBV6-1 to TRBJ2-3; no clear D. Per germline, CDR1 MNHNS and CDR2 SASEGT. The V end was cut by 1 base, the J end by 0 bases, with 5 bases between. CDR3 length equals 14 residues. The CDR3 reads CASSEGSSTDTQYF. The CDR3 DNA follows: TGTGCCAGCAGTGAAGGGAGTAGCACAGATACGCAGTATTTT.

This clone was detected only once. The rearrangement uses TRBV6-4 and TRBJ2-3; 8 positions agree with TRBD2. Germline CDR1 reads MRHNA; CDR2 reads SNTAGT. Losses at the gene ends were 6 bases for V and 4 bases for J; bases not matched to a gene: 3. The CDR3 is made up of 13 amino acids. The CDR3 reads CASRLTSADTQYF. CDR3 sequence (DNA): TGTGCCAGCAGGCTGACTAGCGCAGATACGCAGTATTTT.

This clone was seen once. The chain has TRBV5-1 and TRBJ1-3, with 9 bases aligning to TRBD1. The CDR3 totals 15 residues. The junction had 5 bases not matched to a gene; V was cut back by 4 bases and J by 3 bases. Germline CDR1 and CDR2: SGHRS and YFSETQ. The CDR3 is CASSLTGGSGNTIYF. Written as DNA, the CDR3 is TGCGCCAGCAGCCTCACAGGGGGCAGTGGAAACACCATATATTTT. Full variable domain (remainder filled in from reference TRBV5-1 and TRBJ1-3): KAGVTQTPRYLIKTRGQQVTLSCSPISGHRSVSWYQQTPGQGLQFLFEYFSETQRNKGNFPGRFSGRQFSNSRSEMNVSTLELGDSALYLCASSLTGGSGNTIYFGEGSWLTVV.

This clone was detected only a few times. In nucleotides, the CDR3 is TGTGCCAGTAGTATACCTGCTAACTATGGCTACACCTTC. Translating it yields CASSIPANYGYTF. J is TRBJ1-2 and V is TRBV19, with unresolved D. V lost 2 bases and J lost 0, with 4 bases in between. The CDR3 covers 13 residues. The germline CDR1 and CDR2 sequences are LNHDA and SQIVND (reference sequence).

The chain is built from TRBV6-1 and TRBJ2-1; 7 bases match TRBD1. V was pared by 3 bases and J by 8 bases, with 19 bases of the junction left unmatched. The CDR3 covers 18 residues. Germline values: CDR1 MNHNS, CDR2 SASEGT. CDR3 sequence: CASSDLGQGQPFVYEQFF. CDR3 coding DNA: TGTGCCAGCAGTGATTTGGGGCAGGGACAGCCTTTTGTTTATGAGCAGTTCTTC.

The chain joins TRBV5-1 to TRBJ2-7; D perhaps matches TRBD1 (5 bases). Trimming removed 0 bases from V and 3 bases from J, with 13 bases in between. This CDR3 is 15 amino acids long. Germline V gene sequence: CDR1 SGHRS, CDR2 YFSETQ. As DNA, the CDR3 is TGCGCCAGCAGCTTGGATGGAGACAGTTACTACGAGCAGTACTTC. Protein sequence: CASSLDGDSYYEQYF.

Regarding this clone: A junction boundary mismatches the germline segment, possibly from a read error. The chain has TRBV7-2 and TRBJ2-2; tentative D call: TRBD2 (6 bases). CDR1 is SGHTA, CDR2 FQGNSA, per germline. The CDR3 covers 13 residues. CDR3 sequence reads: CASSLAGSGGLFF. The DNA of the CDR3 is TGTGCCAGCAGCTTAGCCGGGTCCGGGGGGCTGTTTTTT.

The V call is TRBV27, the J call TRBJ2-1, with TRBD1 matching over 9 bases. The ends lost 2 bases at V and 6 bases at J; junction bases unmatched: 14. CDR1 and CDR2 (germline): MNHEY, SMNVEV (reference sequence). The CDR3 covers 18 residues. The CDR3 sequence: CASSLTRTGALGGNEQFF. CDR3 nucleotides: TGTGCCAGCAGTTTAACACGGACAGGGGCCTTGGGTGGCAATGAGCAGTTCTTC.